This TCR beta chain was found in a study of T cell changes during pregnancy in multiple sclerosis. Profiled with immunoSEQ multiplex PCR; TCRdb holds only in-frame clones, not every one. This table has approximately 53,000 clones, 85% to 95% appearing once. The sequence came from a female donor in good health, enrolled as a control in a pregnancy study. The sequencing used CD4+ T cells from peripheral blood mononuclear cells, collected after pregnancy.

DNA of the CDR3: TGCGCCAGCAGCCAAGAGAACGGGAATTCACCCCTCCACTTT. Amino acids: CASSQENGNSPLHF. The chain links TRBV4-1 to TRBJ1-6, with D unresolved. Trimming took off 0 bases at V and 7 bases at J, with 7 bases between the two ends. Germline CDR1 is MGHRA and CDR2 is YSYEKL. CDR3 size: 14 residues.